Listed here are 10 T cell receptor beta chains from one sample, sequenced in a study of blood T cell repertoires in COVID-19. This table comes from immunoSEQ multiplex PCR, and its TCRdb copy is limited to in-frame clones, with some not included. The table shows over 100,000 clones, with approximately 90% occurring only once. Sequencing was carried out using peripheral blood. The receptors originated from a man in his 60s with COVID-19, enrolled during active disease.

J is TRBJ1-2 and V is TRBV29-1, with 9 nucleotides matching TRBD1. Trimming cost V 5 bases and J 6 bases; bases outside gene matches: 7. The CDR3 is 13 amino acids. Germline V lookup: CDR1 SQVTM, CDR2 ANQGSEA. CDR3 residues: CSVFGTGRDGYTF. CDR3 sequence (DNA): TGCAGCGTTTTCGGGACAGGGAGAGATGGCTACACCTTC.

This clone was detected a few times. The V gene is TRBV11-2, the J gene TRBJ2-7; TRBD2 might be the D (6 bases). The length of the CDR3 is 14 residues. V gave up 3 bases and J gave up 4 bases, with 13 bases separating them. Germline values: CDR1 SGHAT, CDR2 FQNNGV. For the CDR3, the DNA is TGTGCCAGCAGCTTGGAAAGGGAGGAGTACGAGCAGTACTTC. This gives the protein CASSLEREEYEQYF.

V gene TRBV7-8 combines with J gene TRBJ1-3; weak D call: TRBD1 (5 bases). Trimming took off 2 bases at V and 0 bases at J, with 14 bases between the two ends. CDR1 is SGHVS and CDR2 is FQNEAQ in the germline V gene. CDR3 size: 17 residues. This CDR3 is CASSLTSQGHSGNTIYF. CDR3 nucleotide sequence: TGTGCCAGCAGCTTAACAAGCCAGGGTCACTCTGGAAACACCATATATTTT.

This clone was seen a single time. The V call is TRBV19, the J call TRBJ1-3; 8 positions match TRBD1. J lost 0 bases, V lost 3 bases, and 1 base had no gene match. This CDR3 has 15 residues. Germline CDR1 LNHDA, CDR2 SQIVND (reference sequence). Here the CDR3 DNA reads TGTGCCAGTAGTATGACAGGGGACTCTGGAAACACCATATATTTT. Residues: CASSMTGDSGNTIYF.

The genes are TRBV2 and TRBJ1-6, with D tentatively TRBD1 (6 bases). Germline V lookup: CDR1 SNHLY, CDR2 FYNNEI. The CDR3 sequence is 13 residues long. The ends were cut back, 10 bases at V and 5 bases at J, with 12 bases in the middle. CDR3 DNA sequence: TGTGCCACCACAGGGATTGATAATTCACCCCTCCACTTT. Protein product: CATTGIDNSPLHF.

CDR3 in amino acids: CASSQDLASPAGEQYF. CDR3 nucleotides: TGTGCCAGCAGCCAAGATCTGGCCAGTCCCGCAGGGGAGCAGTACTTC. The chain is built from TRBV3-1 (or the pseudogene TRBV3-2) and TRBJ2-7, with a tentative D call TRBD1 (5 bases). Trimming stripped 0 bases from V and 7 bases from J, with 19 bases between. CDR3 length equals 16 residues. In germline, CDR1 is LGHDT, CDR2 YNNKEL (reference sequence).

The chain combines TRBV19 with TRBJ1-1, with TRBD1 matching over 9 bases. V trimming: 5 bases; J trimming: 4 bases; junction bases outside the gene matches: 8. Germline CDR1 and CDR2: LNHDA and SQIVND (reference sequence). This CDR3 region has 15 residues. The CDR3 DNA follows: TGTGCCAGTAGTCTTCGGGACAGGGTATTCACTGAAGCTTTCTTT. It specifies CASSLRDRVFTEAFF.

The chain carries TRBV2 and TRBJ2-1, with TRBD2 as a possible D gene (6 bases). The ends were cut back, 0 bases at V and 2 bases at J, with 11 bases in the middle. In germline, CDR1 is SNHLY, CDR2 FYNNEI. This CDR3 is built from 16 residues. CDR3 in DNA: TGTGCCAGCAGTGAAGCGGCGGGGATTCCCTACAATGAGCAGTTCTTC. It specifies CASSEAAGIPYNEQFF. The full variable domain, in which reference TRBV2 and TRBJ2-1 provide the parts outside the CDR3, is EPEVTQTPSHQVTQMGQEVILRCVPISNHLYFYWYRQILGQKVEFLVSFYNNEISEKSEIFDDQFSVERPDGSNFTLKIRSTKLEDSAMYFCASSEAAGIPYNEQFFGPGTRLTVL.

This rearrangement joins TRBV3-1 (or the pseudogene TRBV3-2) to TRBJ1-3; 7 bases line up with TRBD1. The ends lost 6 bases at V and 4 bases at J; junction bases unmatched: 9. There are 15 residues in the CDR3. The germline V gene encodes CDR1 LGHDT and CDR2 YNNKEL (reference sequence). The CDR3 loop reads CASRRDRVAGNTIYF. CDR3 in DNA: TGTGCCAGCAGACGCGACAGGGTTGCAGGAAACACCATATATTTT.

V usage is TRBV11-3 and J usage is TRBJ2-7; 7 bases fit TRBD1. The CDR3 spans 14 residues. J lost 2 bases, V lost 1 base, and 2 bases had no gene match. Per germline, CDR1 SGHNT and CDR2 YENEEA. CDR3 sequence (DNA): TGTGCCAGCAGCTTAGGACAGGGTCCCTACGAGCAGTACTTC. Translated: CASSLGQGPYEQYF.